The source of this T cell receptor (beta chain) is a study of T-cell reconstitution after alpha-beta-depleted transplantation in children. Whole-study findings and limits: The origin of high day-60 TCRbeta diversity in some patients lay in surviving recipient T cells and thymic progenitors. T-cell counts and diversity at one year post-transplant came mainly from newly produced T cells.

Researchers prepared the TCRbeta library using unique molecular identifiers, the study reports. MiXCR, applied by TCRdb to the PCR reads, yields one record per CDR3 protein. The table lists 750,000 to 950,000 distinct CDR3 sequences, around 15% of them singletons. A remark on this clonotype: Its antigen is not known.

Losses at the gene ends were 5 bases for V and 15 bases for J; bases not matched to a gene: 14. The V gene's germline CDR1 is SEHNR and CDR2 FQNEAQ (reference sequence). The CDR3 sequence is 14 residues long. The sequence came from a male patient aged 10 to 17 who had a stem cell transplant for acute lymphoblastic leukemia, so the T cells may come from the graft donor. J is TRBJ2-1 and V is TRBV7-9, with TRBD2 identical over 9 bases. The sample consisted of PBMCs, mostly from graft donor cells, taken 360 days after TCRalphabeta/CD19-depleted stem cell transplant. The CDR3 sequence: CASSLVWEREVRFF. The CDR3 DNA follows: TGTGCCAGCAGCCTAGTCTGGGAGCGGGAGGTACGGTTCTTC.